The 21 T cell receptor beta chains below all came from one sample that was sequenced in a study of identifying expanded T cells in peripheral blood. Repertoires were generated with immunoSEQ multiplex PCR, while TCRdb's copy carries only in-frame clones and drops some. The sample contains 100,000 or so clones, around nine tenths of which appear only once. What was sequenced was blood. These receptors originate from a person aged 18 to 75 in good health.

This sequence joins TRBV18 and TRBJ2-7; 9 bases line up with TRBD1. The CDR3 spans 15 residues. Germline V lookup: CDR1 KGHSH, CDR2 LQKENI. Losses at the gene ends were 6 bases for V and 3 bases for J; bases not matched to a gene: 9. Written as DNA, the CDR3 is TGTGCCAGCTCCCCGAGGGGACAGGGCCACTACGAGCAGTACTTC. Its translation: CASSPRGQGHYEQYF.

This clone was counted between two and nine times. This chain connects TRBV19 to TRBJ1-5; TRBD1 might be the D (6 bases). The V gene's germline CDR1 is LNHDA and CDR2 SQIVND (reference sequence). This CDR3 comprises 13 residues. V was clipped by 5 bases and J by 6 bases, with 11 bases between them. The CDR3 region is CASSVQGAQPQHF. In nucleotides, the CDR3 is TGTGCCAGTAGTGTACAGGGTGCTCAGCCCCAGCATTTT. The whole variable domain, remainder taken from reference TRBV19 and TRBJ1-5, is DGGITQSPKYLFRKEGQNVTLSCEQNLNHDAMYWYRQDPGQGLRLIYYSQIVNDFQKGDIAEGYSVSREKKESFPLTVTSAQKNPTAFYLCASSVQGAQPQHFGDGTRLSIL.

The chain employs TRBV2 and TRBJ1-2, with D uncertain. This CDR3 comprises 12 residues. Germline V gene lookup returns CDR1 SNHLY and CDR2 FYNNEI. Trimming stripped 1 base from V and 5 bases from J, with 5 bases between. CDR3: CASSEGEYGYTF. In DNA form, the CDR3 reads TGTGCCAGCAGTGAAGGAGAGTATGGCTACACCTTC.

This chain uses TRBV6-1 with TRBJ1-4; D is undetermined. The CDR3 sequence is 13 residues long. V lost 4 bases, J lost 2 bases, and 5 bases lay in between. CDR1 is MNHNS and CDR2 is SASEGT in the germline V gene. This chain's CDR3 is CASSGTTNEKLFF. The DNA of the CDR3 is TGTGCCAGCAGTGGCACGACTAATGAAAAACTGTTTTTT.

The CDR3 nucleotides are TGTGCCAGCAGTACCCCGGGACAGGGCCATAATGAGCAGTTCTTC. Protein product: CASSTPGQGHNEQFF. The genes are TRBV28 and TRBJ2-1, with 9 bases fitting TRBD1. CDR1 and CDR2 from the germline V gene are MDHEN and SYDVKM. The CDR3 has 15 amino acids. Trimming cost V 5 bases and J 7 bases; bases outside gene matches: 9.

The rearrangement uses TRBV7-9 and TRBJ1-2; D ambiguous. The germline CDR1 and CDR2 sequences are SEHNR and FQNEAQ (reference sequence). There are 14 residues in the CDR3. V lost 1 base and J 2 bases, leaving 8 bases between the germline ends. DNA of the CDR3: TGTGCCAGCAGCTTAGGTTTTCAGAACTATGGCTACACCTTC. Translated: CASSLGFQNYGYTF.

The chain couples TRBV6-4 to TRBJ1-1; D unclear. CDR1 and CDR2 from the germline V gene are MRHNA and SNTAGT. The germline V and J ends were trimmed by 6 bases and 1 base, with 12 bases remaining between them. CDR3 size: 14 residues. The CDR3 DNA sequence: TGTGCCAGCAGAGAATCGCCGGGGAACACTGAAGCTTTCTTT. Amino acid sequence: CASRESPGNTEAFF.

This clone was recorded only once. The chain links TRBV4-3 to TRBJ2-1, with 8 bases matching TRBD1. The ends lost 2 bases at V and 3 bases at J; junction bases unmatched: 3. From germline, CDR1 is LGHNA and CDR2 YSLEER. CDR3 length: 15 residues. The DNA of the CDR3 is TGCGCCAGCAGCCAAAGGACAGGGCTCTACAATGAGCAGTTCTTC. Translating it yields CASSQRTGLYNEQFF.

The chain joins TRBV14 to TRBJ2-7, with D possibly matching TRBD2 (5 bases). V lost 3 bases, J lost 9 bases, and 15 bases lay in between. The CDR3 is 13 residues long. Germline V gene sequence: CDR1 SGHDN, CDR2 FVKESK. CDR3 in DNA: TGTGCCAGCAGCCACCTCGGACGGGAAGGGCAGTACTTC. Amino acid sequence: CASSHLGREGQYF.

The chain is built from TRBV28 and TRBJ1-2; D might be TRBD1 (6 bases). Looked up from germline, CDR1 is MDHEN and CDR2 is SYDVKM. This CDR3 contains 13 residues. The V end was cut by 3 bases, the J end by 8 bases, with 13 bases between. The CDR3 reads CASSFPQGWGYTF. The CDR3 DNA reads TGTGCCAGCAGTTTTCCCCAGGGGTGGGGCTACACCTTC.

The chain joins TRBV14 to TRBJ2-1; the match to TRBD1 covers 8 bases. Germline V lookup: CDR1 SGHDN, CDR2 FVKESK. The CDR3 has 15 amino acids. J lost 10 bases, V lost 2 bases, and 10 bases had no gene match. CDR3 sequence: CASSQMDRAFGEQFF. The CDR3, as DNA: TGTGCCAGCAGCCAAATGGACAGGGCCTTTGGGGAGCAGTTCTTC.

This chain uses TRBV6-1 with TRBJ2-7; D unclear. CDR1 is MNHNS and CDR2 is SASEGT in the germline V gene. V shed 0 bases and J shed 4 bases, with 7 bases lying between them. The CDR3 runs to 13 residues. DNA for the CDR3: TGTGCCAGCAGTGAAGCTTCCGGGTACGAGCAGTACTTC. The encoded protein is CASSEASGYEQYF.

The V gene is TRBV19, the J gene TRBJ2-3, with TRBD1 matching over 8 bases. The CDR3 runs to 16 residues. Germline values: CDR1 LNHDA, CDR2 SQIVND (reference sequence). V lost 4 bases and J lost 2; bases outside the gene matches: 8. The DNA of the CDR3 is TGTGCCAGTAGTAGGTCGGGCAGGGGGCCCACAGATACGCAGTATTTT. Amino acids: CASSRSGRGPTDTQYF.

The chain recombines TRBV18 with TRBJ1-6; D remains ambiguous. Germline V gene sequence: CDR1 KGHSH, CDR2 LQKENI. V lost 1 base and J 9 bases, leaving 13 bases between the germline ends. The length of the CDR3 is 15 residues. The CDR3 bases are TGTGCCAGCTCACCACGTGGGAGACCAATTTCACCCCTCCACTTT. The encoded protein is CASSPRGRPISPLHF.

A single count supports this clone. This chain links TRBV6-5 with TRBJ1-2, with 8 positions matching TRBD1. From germline, CDR1 is MNHEY and CDR2 SVGAGI. V dropped 6 bases and J dropped 3; count of bases not matched to a gene: 6. The CDR3 loop spans 14 amino acids. The DNA of the CDR3 is TGTGCCAGCAGGAGTAACAGGGGGGACTATGGCTACACCTTC. Amino acids: CASRSNRGDYGYTF.

The V and J genes are TRBV10-3 and TRBJ1-1, with 7 bases fitting TRBD1. In germline, CDR1 is ENHRY, CDR2 SYGVKD. Trimming at V came to 3 bases and at J to 5 bases, leaving 6 bases not matched to a gene. The CDR3 runs 14 residues. The CDR3 protein is CAISEVTGRTEAFF. CDR3 nucleotide sequence: TGTGCCATCAGTGAAGTGACAGGGAGGACTGAAGCTTTCTTT.

Only one count was recorded for this clone. The chain combines TRBV27 with TRBJ1-1, with unresolved D. Germline values: CDR1 MNHEY, CDR2 SMNVEV (reference sequence). The CDR3 length is 14 residues. V lost 7 bases to trimming and J lost 3 bases, with 15 bases between them. DNA of the CDR3: TGTGCCAGCAACCAATACCTTGGAGACACTGAAGCTTTCTTT. Its translation: CASNQYLGDTEAFF.

The rearrangement uses TRBV20-1 and TRBJ1-4; D call uncertain. CDR3 size: 11 residues. The germline V gene has CDR1 DFQATT and CDR2 SNEGSKA (reference sequence). For the CDR3, the DNA is TGCGGGAGCTCGTTAAATGAAAAACTGTTTTTT. Protein sequence: CGSSLNEKLFF.

This chain joins TRBV7-8 and TRBJ2-4; either TRBD1 or TRBD2 may supply D (5 bases each). The CDR3 covers 18 residues. Germline V gene sequence: CDR1 SGHVS, CDR2 FQNEAQ. With 6 bases removed from V and 0 bases from J, the gap between germline ends came to 21 bases. Written as DNA, the CDR3 is TGTGCCAGCAGTTTCCGGGCAGGGACCCGTCTAGCCAAAAACATTCAGTACTTC. The encoded protein is CASSFRAGTRLAKNIQYF.

This rearrangement joins TRBV4-2 to TRBJ1-4; D gene uncertain. Germline CDR1 reads LGHNA; CDR2 reads YNFKEQ. V gave up 0 bases and J gave up 8 bases, with 13 bases separating them. The CDR3 sequence is 15 residues long. The CDR3 spells CASSQDPGRPEKLFF. CDR3 DNA: TGTGCCAGCAGCCAAGATCCCGGGAGGCCCGAAAAACTGTTTTTT.

V gene TRBV19 combines with J gene TRBJ2-3, with 7 bases lining up with TRBD2. This CDR3 has 16 amino acids. The J segment lost 6 bases and the V segment lost 5 bases, leaving 14 bases of the junction unmatched. Germline V gene sequence: CDR1 LNHDA, CDR2 SQIVND (reference sequence). CDR3 DNA sequence: TGTGCCAGTAGTGAAATTGGGGGGGATTTTGCCGATACGCAGTATTTT. It codes for CASSEIGGDFADTQYF.